This entry is about one T cell receptor beta chain. Its antigen is not yet known. Base-call qualities are not available, and no considerably larger clone is one nucleotide away. This sample was taken from a study of shared clonotypes between healthy human individuals (dated by TCRdb to 2018 to 2021). With regard to the full study: A few men and a couple of women, aged 18 to 49 years, made up the cohort. For each donor, CD4 naive and CD4 memory were each given three plates, CD8 naive was given two plates, and CD8 memory was given one plate. Between about 0.8 and 9 billion PBMCs per donor were obtained by leukapheresis. Blood TCR repertoires of five healthy adults were deeply sequenced to estimate repertoire size and the extent of clonotype sharing between individuals. Different laboratories and diverse techniques were used to prepare libraries and sequence TCR repertoires, to increase sequencing depth and limit assay-specific biases. General conclusions and limits of the study: Across four donors, roughly 5% of naive CD4, more than 3% of naive CD8, under 2.5% of memory CD4, and 0.4% of memory CD8 clonotypes were shared. Rarefaction of sorted-subset datasets indicated incomplete sequencing despite the large sequencing depth. Based on pairwise subsampling, the degree of clonotype sharing among donors was expected to be affected by sequencing depth. The small number of donors limited the genetic and exposure-history diversity represented. Only blood was sampled, and tissue TCR repertoires likely differ from those in blood. Naive subsets generally had larger estimated clonotype richness than memory subsets did. Compared with non-shared clonotypes, the clonotypes found in all four sorted-subset donors had higher generation probabilities.

The donors were healthy, HIV-negative adults with no recently reported acute infections or vaccinations. Every donor was a Caucasian adult living in Nashville, Tennessee, USA. Magnetic negative selection was used to enrich CD4+ T cells, after which naive cells were positively selected on CD45RA and the negative fraction became the memory subset. Blood was obtained by leukapheresis, after which PBMCs were separated by Ficoll-Histopaque density gradient centrifugation and cryopreserved in liquid nitrogen vapor phase. Analytical flow cytometry was used to check the purity and quantity of every magnetically sorted T cell population. From each sorted fraction, genomic DNA was isolated and quantified by UV absorbance on a Nanodrop 2000c. V and J are truncated by 5 bases and 1 base respectively, leaving an intervening sequence of 11 bases. From cysteine to phenylalanine, the CDR3 is 14 amino acids long. This entry keeps only the CDR3 DNA: 42 bases, framed from base 1. For CDR1 and CDR2, the germline V gene lists SGHTA and FQGNSA.

TCR CDR3 regions were amplified from genomic DNA by multiplex PCR using the deep immunoSEQ assay. Genomic DNA extracted from each cell subset was distributed evenly over all wells of several immunoSEQ 96-well plates, and each plate served as one replicate. Each replicate PCR for sorted subsets received around 0.2 ug genomic DNA, equal to roughly 33,000 T cell genomes. Purified libraries were measured with a Qubit 3.0 fluorometer, size-checked on a Bioanalyzer 2100, and measured again with the KAPA Library Quantification kit. Every immunoSEQ 96-well plate was sequenced on a dedicated single-read 150-cycle Illumina NextSeq 550 flow cell. As for how the authors treated the data: Because only junctional sequences without quality scores were contained in the immunoSEQ output, filtering matching that applied to full-length reads could not be performed. To assign V/J genes and CDR3, sequences were annotated using PyIR, a Python wrapper for IgBLAST v1.9, with IMGT germline references. Any read was removed if the V/J assignment was weak (E-value above 1e-6), the CDR3 was missing, or the read contained stop codons, out-of-frame junctions, or ambiguous translated residues. V3J clonotypes were defined as sequences sharing the same inferred V gene, J gene, and CDR3 amino acid sequence. To compute the percentage overlap between repertoires, the number of shared unique clonotypes was divided by the size of the smaller repertoire. Repertoire richness was assessed with RTK rarefaction, the Chao1 estimator, and Recon v2.1 estimates of unobserved clonotypes. For all TCRbeta clonotypes obtained by the gDNA method from four donors, generation probabilities were computed with OLGA. TCRdb stores this immuneACCESS table with in-frame sequences only. Part of the clones is absent; in the studies checked, under half of the shortfall reflects unresolved V genes, and no reason is known for the rest. V and J calls and clone size are copied from that table; D and trimming were computed from the DNA. Across this sample there are nearly 750,000 clones, with around 70% seen only once. Around 1.8% of the sample is in the top ten clones.

This sequence originates from a woman between 25 and 40 years old in good health. The sequencing sample was made of memory CD4+ T cells sorted from blood. What this sample's cell subset or site label stands for: CD45RA-negative fraction. The sequence joins TRBV7-2 to TRBJ1-1; the D gene is not confidently resolved. The nucleotide sequence is TGTGCCAGCAGCCCCTACAAGACGAACACTGAAGCTTTCTTT. It codes for CASSPYKTNTEAFF.